The 6 T cell receptor beta chains below were found in one sample sequenced in a study of breast tumors, draining lymph nodes, adjacent tissues. Samples came from axillary lymph nodes draining the breast cancer. One entry per CDR3 protein, called by TCRdb with MiXCR from the multiplex PCR reads. The repertoire holds nearly 200,000 distinct CDR3 sequences, with around 29% as singletons. Sequenced sample: axillary lymph node tissue. The receptors were gathered from a female donor with breast cancer. Some clones in this sample may be carry-over from other donors' samples.

This clonotype was detected only a few times. The rearrangement joins TRBV7-6 to TRBJ2-7, with D hard to call. The CDR3 length is 11 residues. Germline V gene lookup returns CDR1 SGHVS and CDR2 FNYEAQ. Here the CDR3 DNA reads TGTGCACCTCCGTGCTCCTACGAGCAGTACTTC. Translated, it gives CAPPCSYEQYF. Filled out from reference TRBV7-6 and TRBJ2-7, the complete variable domain reads GAGVSQSPRYKVTKRGQDVALRCDPISGHVSLYWYRQALGQGPEFLTYFNYEAQQDKSGLPNDRFSAERPEGSISTLTIQRTEQRDSAMYRCAPPCSYEQYFGPGTRLTVT.

This clonotype was observed a single time. The CDR3 sequence: CASSQAGQGAYSPLHF. The CDR3 DNA reads TGTGCCAGCAGCCAGGCAGGACAGGGGGCTTATTCACCCCTCCACTTT. V and J are TRBV3-1 and TRBJ1-6; 11 bases map to TRBD1. Germline lookup yields CDR1 LGHDT and CDR2 YNNKEL (reference sequence). The CDR3 runs 16 residues. V shed 3 bases, J shed 8 bases, and the junction held 6 bases outside the gene matches. Together with reference TRBV3-1 and TRBJ1-6, the CDR3 gives the full variable domain: DTAVSQTPKYLVTQMGNDKSIKCEQNLGHDTMYWYKQDSKKFLKIMFSYNNKELIINETVPNRFSPKSPDKAHLNLHINSLELGDSAVYFCASSQAGQGAYSPLHFGNGTRLTVT.

This clonotype has at least ten counts. The V call is TRBV15, the J call TRBJ2-1, with D tentatively TRBD2 (6 bases). The CDR3 extends over 15 amino acids. Germline assignment: CDR1 LNHNV and CDR2 YYDKDF (reference sequence). V was shortened by 4 bases and J by 0 bases, with 10 bases between the two germline ends. Here the CDR3 reads CATSIAGSSYNEQFF. CDR3 DNA sequence: TGTGCCACCAGCATCGCCGGGAGCTCCTACAATGAGCAGTTCTTC.

This clonotype came up many times. This chain joins TRBV30 and TRBJ1-2; D remains ambiguous. Trimming took 2 bases from V and 6 from J, leaving 16 bases between them. The length of the CDR3 is 14 residues. CDR1 and CDR2 (germline): GTSNPN, SVGIG (reference sequence). The CDR3 loop is CAWSRPRKSNGYTF. The CDR3 nucleotides read TGTGCCTGGAGTCGCCCCCGGAAGAGCAATGGCTACACCTTC.

Comments on this clonotype: The CDR3 does not end in the conserved phenylalanine or tryptophan, so this is likely a read error. V usage is TRBV5-1 and J usage is TRBJ2-3; D perhaps matches TRBD1 (6 bases). V was clipped by 4 bases and J by 6 bases, with 9 bases between them. Germline CDR1 is SGHRS and CDR2 is YFSETQ. The CDR3 runs to 12 residues. The CDR3 here is CASSHTGDTQYV. In DNA, the CDR3 is TGCGCCAGCAGCCACACAGGGGATACGCAGTATGTT.

This clonotype was counted many times. The V call is TRBV5-8, the J call TRBJ2-7; the match to TRBD1 covers 8 bases. This CDR3 has 15 amino acids. V dropped 0 bases and J dropped 0; count of bases not matched to a gene: 2. Germline V lookup: CDR1 SGHTS, CDR2 YDEGEE. The DNA for the CDR3 is TGTGCCAGCAGCTTGGGGACAGGGCTCTCCTACGAGCAGTACTTC. This sequence encodes CASSLGTGLSYEQYF.